This T cell receptor beta chain originates from a study of blood T cell repertoires in COVID-19. Some clones are missing from TCRdb's copy, which holds only in-frame ones; the method was immunoSEQ multiplex PCR. The profile shows roughly 330,000 clones, approximately 90% of them singletons. Trimming removed 4 bases at V and 4 bases at J, with 8 bases between. The CDR3 is made up of 12 amino acids. Germline CDR1 and CDR2: LGHDT and YNNKEL (reference sequence). This clone occurred once. The sequencing sample was made of PBMCs or T cells enriched from blood (not recorded which). V gene TRBV3-1 (or the pseudogene TRBV3-2) combines with J gene TRBJ2-7; D gene ambiguous. The sequence derives from a woman between 18 and 29 years old who had recovered from COVID-19. CDR3 protein: CASSRYVYEQYF. Here the CDR3 DNA reads TGTGCCAGCAGCCGTTATGTGTACGAGCAGTACTTC.